A single sample is the source of the 2 T cell receptor beta chains below, sequenced in a study of blood T cell repertoires in COVID-19. Method: immunoSEQ multiplex PCR; TCRdb's copy keeps in-frame clones and lacks some. This sample carries some 520,000 clones, about 88% of them seen once, and the ten largest clones take around 0.95%. Source material: peripheral blood. All receptors derive from a man aged 18 to 30 with COVID-19, enrolled during active disease.

The chain links TRBV9 to TRBJ2-3; TRBD2 agrees at 8 bases. Germline V gene data show CDR1 as SGDLS and CDR2 as YYNGEE. The CDR3 spans 15 residues. J lost 4 bases, V lost 4 bases, and 8 bases had no gene match. This chain's CDR3 is CASSTAGAAPDTQYF. In DNA, the CDR3 is TGTGCCAGCAGCACAGCGGGAGCGGCCCCAGATACGCAGTATTTT.

This clone was detected only once. This chain connects TRBV9 to TRBJ1-3; a weak D match, TRBD1 (6 bases). Germline V gene sequence: CDR1 SGDLS, CDR2 YYNGEE. Trimming pared 0 bases from V and 4 bases from J, leaving 11 bases between. The CDR3 extends over 15 amino acids. The CDR3, as DNA: TGTGCCAGCAGCGTAGGGGGGGGCCCCGGAAACACCATATATTTT. The encoded protein is CASSVGGGPGNTIYF.